Listed here is a single T cell receptor beta chain. This CDR3 comprises 16 residues. This specimen belongs to a study of monozygotic twins with inflammatory bowel disease. Total RNA was isolated from whole blood without T cell sorting. Via template switching, UMIs carrying a 6-nucleotide sample barcode were introduced. After re-calling the 5' RACE reads, TCRdb lists one entry per CDR3 protein, DNA absent. The sample totals around 150,000 distinct CDR3 sequences. What was sequenced was blood. This sequence joins TRBV12-3 or TRBV12-4 and TRBJ2-2; TCRdb's D call of TRBD2 is untestable without DNA. The source is a human donor with ulcerative colitis or Crohn's disease, or a healthy co-twin of an affected twin (not recorded which). The CDR3 here is CASSYISSGSPGELFF.